This T cell receptor (beta chain) was sequenced during a study of cytomegalovirus exposure and HLA in healthy donors. The PCR made use of 60 Vbeta and 13 Jbeta primers. Sequencing was performed with immunoSEQ multiplex PCR; in TCRdb, only in-frame clones are kept and a portion is missing. The sample lists around 100,000 clones, 79% occurring once. Regarding this clone: Its antigen is not known.

Broader study findings: Some highly shared sequence variants likely arose as a pipeline artifact. Several V segments, TRBV6-2 and TRBV6-3 among them, could not be told apart and were dropped.

In germline, CDR1 is MNHNS, CDR2 SASEGT. The CDR3 runs to 15 residues. The ends were cut back, 3 bases at V and 2 bases at J, with 12 bases in the middle. The receptor's source is a woman between 18 and 30 years old in good health and CMV-seropositive. This rearrangement joins TRBV6-1 to TRBJ2-3; D is unresolved. Sequencing was done on a sample of PBMCs. CDR3 coding DNA: TGTGCCAGCAGTGACCCAGGTTCTCCCACAGATACGCAGTATTTT. Its translation: CASSDPGSPTDTQYF.